A single sample is the source of the 14 T cell receptor beta chains below, sequenced in a study of T cell clonotyping in hematopoietic cell transplantation. Using immunoSEQ multiplex PCR, the repertoire was profiled, and TCRdb retains in-frame clones only, with some absent. The data contain some 76,000 clones, 90% to 97% of them seen just once; the ten biggest clones take up about 1.8%. The time point denotes: recipient sample about 28 days before transplant, after cytoreduction. Source: peripheral blood mononuclear cells, taken before stem cell transplant. Receptor source: a woman between 50 and 59 years old with acute myeloid leukemia. Some clones in this sample may be carry-over from other donors' samples.

This clone is a singleton in its sample. The chain uses TRBV11-1 and TRBJ2-1; 10 nucleotides agree with TRBD2. Unmatched junction bases numbered 4, after V lost 2 bases and J lost 6 bases. The CDR3 has 15 residues. Germline assignment: CDR1 SGHAT and CDR2 FQDESV (reference sequence). Here the CDR3 DNA reads TGTGCCAGCAGCTTAAATCCTAGCGGGGGCAATGAGCAGTTCTTC. This encodes CASSLNPSGGNEQFF.

The CDR3 sequence is CASSFSGGEGAFF. The DNA for the CDR3 is TGTGCCAGCAGCTTCTCGGGGGGCGAGGGAGCTTTCTTT. The chain recombines TRBV7-9 with TRBJ1-1, with D perhaps matching TRBD1 (6 bases). From germline, CDR1 is SEHNR and CDR2 FQNEAQ (reference sequence). V shed 3 bases and J shed 10 bases, with 15 bases lying between them. The CDR3 has 13 amino acids.

This clone occurred once. This chain connects TRBV6-5 to TRBJ1-5, with 7 bases that match TRBD1. Germline V lookup: CDR1 MNHEY, CDR2 SVGAGI. J lost 5 bases, V lost 2 bases, and 3 bases had no gene match. The CDR3 totals 14 residues. CDR3 amino acids: CASSYAGGYQPQHF. Here the CDR3 DNA reads TGTGCCAGCAGTTACGCAGGGGGGTATCAGCCCCAGCATTTT.

The CDR3 DNA reads as TGCGCCAGCAGCTTGGGCATAAACACCGGGGAGCTGTTTTTT. Amino acids: CASSLGINTGELFF. The V call is TRBV5-1, the J call TRBJ2-2; D is unresolved. CDR1 and CDR2 (germline): SGHRS, YFSETQ. The CDR3 length is 14 residues. Trimming left V 0 bases short and J 2 bases short, with 5 bases between.

The V and J genes are TRBV6-1 and TRBJ1-2; D is unclear. The germline CDR1 and CDR2 sequences are MNHNS and SASEGT. V was trimmed by 2 bases and J by 5 bases, leaving 15 bases between them. The CDR3 runs to 15 residues. CDR3 sequence: CASSEKGRAEYGYTF. CDR3 sequence (DNA): TGTGCCAGCAGTGAAAAAGGTCGGGCAGAGTATGGCTACACCTTC.

This chain joins TRBV11-2 and TRBJ2-1; TRBD2 agrees at 11 bases. The germline V gene encodes CDR1 SGHAT and CDR2 FQNNGV. The CDR3 is made up of 15 amino acids. Trimming at V came to 4 bases and at J to 5 bases, leaving 4 bases not matched to a gene. The CDR3 coding sequence is TGTGCCAGCAGCTATCTAGCGGGAGGACACAATGAGCAGTTCTTC. This codes for CASSYLAGGHNEQFF. Using reference TRBV11-2 and TRBJ2-1 for the parts outside the CDR3, the full variable domain is EAGVAQSPRYKIIEKRQSVAFWCNPISGHATLYWYQQILGQGPKLLIQFQNNGVVDDSQLPKDRFSAERLKGVDSTLKIQPAKLEDSAVYLCASSYLAGGHNEQFFGPGTRLTVL.

J is TRBJ1-3 and V is TRBV30; tentatively, D is TRBD1 (6 bases). Trimming removed 1 base at V and 2 bases at J, with 6 bases between. The CDR3 is 13 residues long. The germline V gene has CDR1 GTSNPN and CDR2 SVGIG (reference sequence). This chain's CDR3 is CAWSGTAGNTIYF. Written as DNA, the CDR3 is TGTGCCTGGAGTGGGACAGCTGGAAACACCATATATTTT.

The CDR3 DNA reads TGTGCCAGCAGCCGGACAGGGGGTAATCAGCCCCAGCATTTT. It translates to CASSRTGGNQPQHF. J is TRBJ1-5 and V is TRBV7-3; the match to TRBD1 covers 10 bases. The length of the CDR3 is 14 residues. The V segment lost 5 bases and the J segment 4 bases; nucleotides outside the gene matches: 2. CDR1 is SGHTA and CDR2 is FQGTGA in the germline V gene.

V is TRBV30 and J is TRBJ2-7, with 7 bases identical to TRBD2. Germline CDR1 is GTSNPN and CDR2 is SVGIG (reference sequence). V lost 0 bases, J lost 6 bases, and 17 bases stayed unmatched. This CDR3 spans 17 amino acids. This CDR3 is CAWSVRVRVMWTSEQYF. The CDR3, as DNA: TGTGCCTGGAGTGTACGGGTCAGGGTGATGTGGACTAGCGAGCAGTACTTC.

The V call is TRBV15, the J call TRBJ1-4; unclear D gene. This CDR3 is 13 amino acids long. Germline V lookup: CDR1 LNHNV, CDR2 YYDKDF (reference sequence). The V end was cut by 6 bases, the J end by 0 bases, with 5 bases between. The DNA of the CDR3 is TGTGCCACCAGATCTGCAACTAATGAAAAACTGTTTTTT. It encodes CATRSATNEKLFF. Full variable domain (rest looked up from reference TRBV15 and TRBJ1-4): DAMVIQNPRYQVTQFGKPVTLSCSQTLNHNVMYWYQQKSSQAPKLLFHYYDKDFNNEADTPDNFQSRRPNTSFCFLDIRSPGLGDTAMYLCATRSATNEKLFFGSGTQLSVL.

This clone was seen more than once but under ten times. The rearrangement uses TRBV18 and TRBJ1-2, with 7 nucleotides matching TRBD1. This CDR3 is built from 14 residues. From germline, CDR1 is KGHSH and CDR2 LQKENI. V was pared by 3 bases and J by 3 bases, with 4 bases of the junction left unmatched. CDR3 in DNA: TGTGCCAGCTCACCCGCAGACAGGGACTATGGCTACACCTTC. Protein sequence: CASSPADRDYGYTF.

The V call is TRBV5-1, the J call TRBJ1-2; D possibly corresponds to TRBD1 (5 bases). The CDR3 contains 14 residues. From germline, CDR1 is SGHRS and CDR2 YFSETQ. Trimming took 2 bases from V and 8 from J, leaving 16 bases between them. The chain's CDR3 is CASSFFQGRFGYTF. The CDR3 region has the DNA TGCGCCAGCAGCTTTTTTCAGGGACGGTTCGGCTACACCTTC.

This clone was observed a single time. The chain uses TRBV27 and TRBJ2-6; 8 bases align to TRBD1. The germline V gene has CDR1 MNHEY and CDR2 SMNVEV (reference sequence). The V segment lost 5 bases and the J segment 2 bases; nucleotides outside the gene matches: 2. The CDR3 has 15 amino acids. The CDR3 DNA reads as TGTGCCAGCAGTATCAGGGGGCCTGGGGCCAACGTCCTGACTTTC. Translation gives CASSIRGPGANVLTF.

The chain links TRBV6-5 to TRBJ1-4, with D hard to call. Looked up from germline, CDR1 is MNHEY and CDR2 is SVGAGI. The CDR3 runs 15 residues. The V gene lost 0 bases and the J gene lost 8 bases, with 13 bases spanning the gap. CDR3 nucleotides: TGTGCCAGCAGTTACTCGATGTTAGGCGGGGAAAAACTGTTTTTT. It specifies CASSYSMLGGEKLFF.